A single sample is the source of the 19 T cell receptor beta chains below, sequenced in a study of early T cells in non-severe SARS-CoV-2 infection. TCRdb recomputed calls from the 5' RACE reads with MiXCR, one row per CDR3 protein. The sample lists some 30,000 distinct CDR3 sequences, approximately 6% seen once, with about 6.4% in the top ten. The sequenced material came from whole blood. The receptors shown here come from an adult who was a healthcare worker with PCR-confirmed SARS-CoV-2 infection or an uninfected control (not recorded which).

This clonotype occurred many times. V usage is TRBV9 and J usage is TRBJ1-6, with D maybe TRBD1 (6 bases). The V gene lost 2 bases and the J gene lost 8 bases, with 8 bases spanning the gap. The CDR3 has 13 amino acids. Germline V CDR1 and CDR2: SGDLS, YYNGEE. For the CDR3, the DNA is TGTGCCAGCAGCGTCCAGGGGCATTCACCCCTCCACTTT. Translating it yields CASSVQGHSPLHF.

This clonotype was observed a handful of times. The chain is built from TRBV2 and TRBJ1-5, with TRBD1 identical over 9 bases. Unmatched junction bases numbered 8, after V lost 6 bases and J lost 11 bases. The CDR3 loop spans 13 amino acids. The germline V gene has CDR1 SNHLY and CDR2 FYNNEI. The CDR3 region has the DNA TGTGCCAGCAGGCCGGGACAGGGTGAGTCCCAGCATTTT. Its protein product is CASRPGQGESQHF.

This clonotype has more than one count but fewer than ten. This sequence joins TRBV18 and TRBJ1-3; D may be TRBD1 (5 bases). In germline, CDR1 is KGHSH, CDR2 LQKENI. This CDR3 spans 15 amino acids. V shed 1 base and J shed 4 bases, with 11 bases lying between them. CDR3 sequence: CASSPQGRTGNTIYF. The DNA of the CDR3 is TGTGCCAGCTCACCACAGGGACGGACGGGAAACACCATATATTTT. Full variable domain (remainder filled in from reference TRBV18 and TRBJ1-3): NAGVMQNPRHLVRRRGQEARLRCSPMKGHSHVYWYRQLPEEGLKFMVYLQKENIIDESGMPKERFSAEFPKEGPSILRIQQVVRGDSAAYFCASSPQGRTGNTIYFGEGSWLTVV.

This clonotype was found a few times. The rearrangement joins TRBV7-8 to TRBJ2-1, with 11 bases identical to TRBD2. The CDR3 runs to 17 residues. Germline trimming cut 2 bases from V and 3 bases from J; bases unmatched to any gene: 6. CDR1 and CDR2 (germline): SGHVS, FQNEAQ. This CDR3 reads CASSLRLAGMGYNEQFF. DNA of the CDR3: TGTGCCAGCAGCTTAAGACTAGCGGGAATGGGCTACAATGAGCAGTTCTTC.

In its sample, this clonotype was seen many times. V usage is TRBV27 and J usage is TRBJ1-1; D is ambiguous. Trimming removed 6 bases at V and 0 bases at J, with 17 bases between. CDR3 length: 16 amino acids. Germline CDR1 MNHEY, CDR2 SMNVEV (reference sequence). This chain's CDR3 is CASSHRDGWLNTEAFF. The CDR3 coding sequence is TGTGCCAGCAGCCACCGGGATGGCTGGCTGAACACTGAAGCTTTCTTT.

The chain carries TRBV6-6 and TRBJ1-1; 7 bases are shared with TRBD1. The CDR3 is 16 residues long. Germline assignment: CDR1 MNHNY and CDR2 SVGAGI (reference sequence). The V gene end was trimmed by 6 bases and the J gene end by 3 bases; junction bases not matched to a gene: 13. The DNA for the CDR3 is TGTGCCAGCAGCCCTGTGCAGGGGGGAAGGTACACTGAAGCTTTCTTT. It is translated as CASSPVQGGRYTEAFF.

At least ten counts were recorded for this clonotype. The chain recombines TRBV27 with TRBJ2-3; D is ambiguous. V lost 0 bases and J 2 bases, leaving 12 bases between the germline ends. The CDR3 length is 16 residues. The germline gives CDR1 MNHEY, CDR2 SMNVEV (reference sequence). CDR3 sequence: CASSLSMPEDTDTQYF. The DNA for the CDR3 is TGTGCCAGCAGTTTATCGATGCCCGAAGACACAGATACGCAGTATTTT.

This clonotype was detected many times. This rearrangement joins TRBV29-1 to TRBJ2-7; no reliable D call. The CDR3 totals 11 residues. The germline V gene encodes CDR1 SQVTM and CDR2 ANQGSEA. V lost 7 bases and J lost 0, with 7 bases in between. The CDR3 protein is CSAILSYEQYF. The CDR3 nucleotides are TGCAGCGCCATCCTCTCCTACGAGCAGTACTTC.

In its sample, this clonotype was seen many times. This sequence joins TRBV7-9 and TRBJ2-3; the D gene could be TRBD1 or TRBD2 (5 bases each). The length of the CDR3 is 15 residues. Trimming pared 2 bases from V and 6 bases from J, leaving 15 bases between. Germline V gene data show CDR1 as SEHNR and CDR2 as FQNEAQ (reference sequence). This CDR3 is CASSLFGDPGDTQYF. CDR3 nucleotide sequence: TGTGCCAGCAGCTTATTTGGGGACCCAGGGGATACGCAGTATTTT.

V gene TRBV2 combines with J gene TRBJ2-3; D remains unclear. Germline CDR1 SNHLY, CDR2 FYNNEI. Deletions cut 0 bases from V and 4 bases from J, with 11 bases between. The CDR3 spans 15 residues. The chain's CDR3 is CASSEALRGADTQYF. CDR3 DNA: TGTGCCAGCAGTGAAGCGCTTCGAGGTGCAGATACGCAGTATTTT.

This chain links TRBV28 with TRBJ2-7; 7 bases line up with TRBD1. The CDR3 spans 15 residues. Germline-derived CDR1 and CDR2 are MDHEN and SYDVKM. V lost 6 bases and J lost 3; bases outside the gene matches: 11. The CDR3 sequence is CASSYAGTVSYEQYF. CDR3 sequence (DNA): TGTGCCAGCAGCTACGCCGGGACAGTGAGCTACGAGCAGTACTTC.

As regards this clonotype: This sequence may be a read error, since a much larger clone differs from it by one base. CDR3 in DNA: TGTGCCAGCAGCCAAGGGGGTTGGCAGAACCGTGTGTACGAGCAGTACTTC. Translated, it gives CASSQGGWQNRVYEQYF. The chain links TRBV3-1 to TRBJ2-7; unclear D gene. The CDR3 spans 17 residues. With 1 base removed from V and 4 bases from J, the gap between germline ends came to 20 bases. The germline V gene encodes CDR1 LGHDT and CDR2 YNNKEL (reference sequence).

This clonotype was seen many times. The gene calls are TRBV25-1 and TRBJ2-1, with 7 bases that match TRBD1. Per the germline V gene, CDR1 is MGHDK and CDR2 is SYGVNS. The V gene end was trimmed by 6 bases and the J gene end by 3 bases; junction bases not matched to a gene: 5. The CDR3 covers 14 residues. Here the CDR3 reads CASSLGTVYNEQFF. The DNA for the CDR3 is TGTGCCAGCAGCCTCGGGACAGTCTACAATGAGCAGTTCTTC.

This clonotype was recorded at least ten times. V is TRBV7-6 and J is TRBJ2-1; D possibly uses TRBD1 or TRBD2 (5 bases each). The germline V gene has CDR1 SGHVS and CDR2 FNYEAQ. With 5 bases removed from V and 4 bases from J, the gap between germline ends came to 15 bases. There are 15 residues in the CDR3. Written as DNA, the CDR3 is TGTGCCAGCAGCCGGGTGGGGGACGGATACAATGAGCAGTTCTTC. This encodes CASSRVGDGYNEQFF. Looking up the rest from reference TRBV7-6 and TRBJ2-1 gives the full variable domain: GAGVSQSPRYKVTKRGQDVALRCDPISGHVSLYWYRQALGQGPEFLTYFNYEAQQDKSGLPNDRFSAERPEGSISTLTIQRTEQRDSAMYRCASSRVGDGYNEQFFGPGTRLTVL.

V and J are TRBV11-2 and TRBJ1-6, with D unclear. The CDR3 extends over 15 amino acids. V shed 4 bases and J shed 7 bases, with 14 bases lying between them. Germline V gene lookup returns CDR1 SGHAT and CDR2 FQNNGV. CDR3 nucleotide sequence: TGTGCCAGCAGCTCACGGACGGACGGCAATTCACCCCTCCACTTT. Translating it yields CASSSRTDGNSPLHF.

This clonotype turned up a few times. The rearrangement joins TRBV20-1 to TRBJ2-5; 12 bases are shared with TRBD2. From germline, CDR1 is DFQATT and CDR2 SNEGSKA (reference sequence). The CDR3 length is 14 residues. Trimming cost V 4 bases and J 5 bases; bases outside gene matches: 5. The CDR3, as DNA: TGCAGTGCTAACCTAGCGGGAGGGGGGGAGACCCAGTACTTC. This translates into CSANLAGGGETQYF.

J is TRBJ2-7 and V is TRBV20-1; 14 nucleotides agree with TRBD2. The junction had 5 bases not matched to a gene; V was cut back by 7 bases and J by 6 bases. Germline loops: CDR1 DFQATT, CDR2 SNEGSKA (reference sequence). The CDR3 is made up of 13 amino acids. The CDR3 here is CSVPGLAGVEQYF. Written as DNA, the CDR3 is TGCAGTGTTCCGGGACTAGCGGGAGTCGAGCAGTACTTC.

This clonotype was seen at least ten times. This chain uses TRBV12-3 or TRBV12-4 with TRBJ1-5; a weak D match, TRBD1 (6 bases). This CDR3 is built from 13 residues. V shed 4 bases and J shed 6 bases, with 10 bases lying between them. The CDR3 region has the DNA TGTGCCAGCAGTTGGGGGGCAGGTCAGCCCCAGCATTTT. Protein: CASSWGAGQPQHF.

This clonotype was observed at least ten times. The CDR3 DNA follows: TGCAGTGCTAGGGCTAGTTTCAGCACGGGGGATACGCAGTATTTT. Translation: CSARASFSTGDTQYF. The V gene is TRBV20-1, the J gene TRBJ2-3, with D possibly being TRBD2 (5 bases). Germline V CDR1 and CDR2: DFQATT, SNEGSKA (reference sequence). The CDR3 spans 15 residues. V was pared by 3 bases and J by 6 bases, with 19 bases between.